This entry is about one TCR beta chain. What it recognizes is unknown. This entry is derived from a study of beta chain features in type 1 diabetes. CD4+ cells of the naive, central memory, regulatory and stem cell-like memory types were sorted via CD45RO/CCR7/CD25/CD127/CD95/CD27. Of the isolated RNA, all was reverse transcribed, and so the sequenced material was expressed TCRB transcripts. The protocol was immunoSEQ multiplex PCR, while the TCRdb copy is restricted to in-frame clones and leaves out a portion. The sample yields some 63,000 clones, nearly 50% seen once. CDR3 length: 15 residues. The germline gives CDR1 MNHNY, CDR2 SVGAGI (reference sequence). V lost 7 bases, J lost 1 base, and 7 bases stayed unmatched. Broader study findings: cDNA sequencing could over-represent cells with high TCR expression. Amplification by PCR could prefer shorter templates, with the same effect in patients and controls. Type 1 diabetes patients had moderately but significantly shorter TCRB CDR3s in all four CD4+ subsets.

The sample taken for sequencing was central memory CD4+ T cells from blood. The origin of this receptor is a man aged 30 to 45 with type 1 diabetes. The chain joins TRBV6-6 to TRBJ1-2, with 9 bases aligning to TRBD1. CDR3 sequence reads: CASTLGQGLNYGYTF. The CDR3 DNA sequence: TGTGCCAGCACCCTGGGACAGGGCCTTAACTATGGCTACACCTTC.